The T cell receptor beta chain described here comes from a study of cytomegalovirus exposure and HLA in healthy donors. Study-wide background: From HLA-typed donors, an early data release held tens of millions of unique TCRs. Study-level findings and limits: A few V segments could not be told apart, such as TRBV6-2 and TRBV6-3, and were left out.

Concerning this clone: Its cognate antigen is unknown.

The CDR3 covers 13 residues. The germline V and J ends were trimmed by 7 bases and 4 bases, with 13 bases remaining between them. Looked up from germline, CDR1 is SQVTM and CDR2 is ANQGSEA. Each of the donors was a healthy bone marrow donor. The PCR used 60 Vbeta and 13 Jbeta primers. Sequencing was performed with immunoSEQ multiplex PCR; in TCRdb, only in-frame clones are kept and a portion is missing. This table holds about 140,000 clones, around 80% found once. The chain has TRBV29-1 and TRBJ1-4, with D possibly matching TRBD1 (5 bases). Specimen: PBMCs. This clonotype originated in a female donor in good health and CMV-seronegative. The CDR3 protein is CSAARQFNEKLFF. The CDR3, as DNA: TGCAGCGCTGCAAGACAGTTTAATGAAAAACTGTTTTTT.